The 16 T cell receptor beta chains below were found in one sample sequenced in a study of T cell changes during pregnancy in multiple sclerosis. Only in-frame clones appear in the TCRdb table, and some are missing; sequencing was by immunoSEQ multiplex PCR. The table has fewer than 95,000 clones, about 93% seen once. Sequenced here: peripheral blood, sampled in the first trimester of pregnancy. These receptors all come from a female donor in good health, enrolled as a control in a pregnancy study.

Points on this clone: Other DNA sequences in this sample translate to the same CDR3. The chain recombines TRBV5-1 with TRBJ2-1; 7 bases are shared with TRBD1. Germline lookup yields CDR1 SGHRS and CDR2 YFSETQ. The CDR3 has 14 amino acids. The trim removed 3 bases at V and 4 bases at J, leaving 4 bases unmatched. The CDR3 DNA reads as TGCGCCAGCAGCTCCTCAGGGGGATACAATGAGCAGTTCTTC. Its translation: CASSSSGGYNEQFF.

The chain has TRBV15 and TRBJ1-5; D is unresolved. Germline CDR1 is LNHNV and CDR2 is YYDKDF (reference sequence). CDR3 length equals 14 residues. V dropped 5 bases and J dropped 1 base, with 9 bases sitting between them. CDR3 in amino acids: CATSSRVSNQPQHF. The CDR3 DNA reads TGTGCCACCAGCTCGCGGGTAAGCAATCAGCCCCAGCATTTT.

The chain joins TRBV13 to TRBJ2-7; D might be TRBD1 (5 bases). Germline V CDR1 and CDR2: PRHDT, FYEKMQ (reference sequence). The CDR3 contains 14 residues. Trimming pared 3 bases from V and 0 bases from J, leaving 9 bases between. Written as DNA, the CDR3 is TGTGCCAGCAGCTTCAGGGCGAGCTCCTACGAGCAGTACTTC. The encoded protein is CASSFRASSYEQYF.

The chain has TRBV18 and TRBJ1-1; perhaps TRBD1 as D (6 bases). In germline, CDR1 is KGHSH, CDR2 LQKENI. This CDR3 comprises 16 residues. V was clipped by 3 bases and J by 6 bases, with 20 bases between them. CDR3 bases: TGTGCCAGCTCACCGTCTCAAGAGGGGGTCTGGGCTGAAGCTTTCTTT. Translated, it gives CASSPSQEGVWAEAFF.

The chain uses TRBV6-1 and TRBJ1-1; unclear D gene. The CDR3 sequence is 14 residues long. V was shortened by 2 bases and J by 1 base, with 8 bases between the two germline ends. CDR1 and CDR2 (germline): MNHNS, SASEGT. CDR3 in amino acids: CASSESGRNTEAFF. The DNA of the CDR3 is TGTGCCAGCAGTGAATCTGGGCGGAACACTGAAGCTTTCTTT.

The J gene is TRBJ2-5, the V gene TRBV27, with D unresolved. The length of the CDR3 is 14 residues. Germline CDR1 is MNHEY and CDR2 is SMNVEV (reference sequence). Trimming stripped 5 bases from V and 4 bases from J, with 14 bases between. CDR3 coding DNA: TGTGCCAGCAGTCCAGACTTTAACGGAGAGACCCAGTACTTC. It encodes CASSPDFNGETQYF.

This clone was observed once. The gene calls are TRBV6-1 and TRBJ1-4; D unclear. The germline V and J ends were trimmed by 2 bases and 3 bases, with 10 bases remaining between them. This CDR3 has 15 residues. CDR1 is MNHNS and CDR2 is SASEGT in the germline V gene. Here the CDR3 DNA reads TGTGCCAGCAGTGAAACGAGGGAGGCTAATGAAAAACTGTTTTTT. Its translation is CASSETREANEKLFF.

This chain connects TRBV5-1 to TRBJ1-4, with 9 bases lining up with TRBD1. The V and J ends lost 3 bases and 6 bases, in that order; junction bases with no gene match: 3. Germline CDR1 SGHRS, CDR2 YFSETQ. There are 14 residues in the CDR3. This CDR3 is CASSSTGGYEKLFF. CDR3 DNA sequence: TGCGCCAGCAGCTCAACAGGGGGCTATGAAAAACTGTTTTTT.

The rearrangement links TRBV5-6 to TRBJ2-7; 8 bases align to TRBD1. Germline assignment: CDR1 SGHDT and CDR2 YYEEEE. The CDR3 is made up of 17 amino acids. Losses at the gene ends were 1 base for V and 0 bases for J; bases not matched to a gene: 9. CDR3 protein: CASSLKYRTGSSYEQYF. CDR3 in DNA: TGTGCCAGCAGCTTGAAGTATAGGACAGGGAGCTCCTACGAGCAGTACTTC.

The rearrangement links TRBV14 to TRBJ2-5; tentative D call: TRBD2 (5 bases). The CDR3 totals 14 residues. Trimming took 2 bases from V and 5 from J, leaving 12 bases between them. CDR1 and CDR2 (germline): SGHDN, FVKESK. This chain's CDR3 is CASSQHPGGETQYF. Here the CDR3 DNA reads TGTGCCAGCAGCCAACATCCTGGCGGGGAGACCCAGTACTTC.

The chain employs TRBV28 and TRBJ2-7, with 7 bases fitting TRBD2. The junction had 8 bases not matched to a gene; V was cut back by 1 base and J by 5 bases. CDR1 is MDHEN and CDR2 is SYDVKM in the germline V gene. The CDR3 consists of 15 residues. The CDR3 DNA sequence: TGTGCCAGCAGTTTATTCGGGGGAGGGCCCCACGAGCAGTACTTC. Its protein product is CASSLFGGGPHEQYF.

The chain has TRBV5-6 and TRBJ1-2; tentative D call: TRBD1 (6 bases). V lost 5 bases, J lost 4 bases, and 12 bases lay in between. The CDR3 is 13 amino acids. Germline assignment: CDR1 SGHDT and CDR2 YYEEEE. CDR3 bases: TGTGCCAGCAGATTCACAGGGTCCTATGGCTACACCTTC. Its translation: CASRFTGSYGYTF.

The chain uses TRBV27 and TRBJ2-7, with 10 bases fitting TRBD1. The CDR3 loop spans 15 amino acids. V shed 4 bases, J shed 3 bases, and the junction held 6 bases outside the gene matches. Germline CDR1 is MNHEY and CDR2 is SMNVEV (reference sequence). The CDR3 coding sequence is TGTGCCAGCAGTTCTTTAGGACAGGGGGTCTACGAGCAGTACTTC. Translated, it gives CASSSLGQGVYEQYF.

The chain is built from TRBV6-4 and TRBJ2-1; 10 nucleotides align to TRBD1. Looked up from germline, CDR1 is MRHNA and CDR2 is SNTAGT. J lost 2 bases, V lost 5 bases, and 3 bases had no gene match. The CDR3 runs to 15 residues. The CDR3 sequence: CASSTGTGAYNEQFF. The CDR3 DNA reads TGTGCCAGCAGTACCGGGACAGGGGCCTACAATGAGCAGTTCTTC.

The chain carries TRBV27 and TRBJ2-2, with D perhaps TRBD1 (6 bases). V was cut by 0 bases and J by 7 bases, with 12 bases left in between. The CDR3 loop spans 15 amino acids. Germline V gives CDR1 MNHEY, CDR2 SMNVEV (reference sequence). The CDR3 region is CASSLSAGVHGELFF. CDR3 sequence (DNA): TGTGCCAGCAGTTTATCAGCAGGGGTGCACGGGGAGCTGTTTTTT.

This chain uses TRBV27 with TRBJ2-1; D is possibly TRBD2 (6 bases). The CDR3 is made up of 14 amino acids. The germline V gene has CDR1 MNHEY and CDR2 SMNVEV (reference sequence). V dropped 3 bases and J dropped 5 bases, with 11 bases sitting between them. The CDR3 nucleotides read TGTGCCAGCAGTTTTGGCGGGAAAAACAATGAGCAGTTCTTC. Protein: CASSFGGKNNEQFF.